Shown below are 23 T cell receptor beta chains from a single sample sequenced in a study of a mutant IDH1 vaccine in newly diagnosed glioma. Generated by immunoSEQ multiplex PCR, the TCRdb table keeps only in-frame clones and is missing some. The data hold some 56,000 clones, with about 80% observed a single time. Noted time point: week 47, end of study. In the vaccine, a single dose held 300 ug of the mutant IDH1 20-mer peptide, along with topical imiquimod. Their antigen targets remain unknown. The starting material was PBMCs, obtained from a glioma patient whose treatment included an IDH1 peptide vaccine. Receptor source: a man aged 45-65 years with glioma.

The V and J genes are TRBV15 and TRBJ1-2, with D unclear. The CDR3 totals 15 residues. V was trimmed by 0 bases and J by 3 bases, leaving 11 bases between them. In germline, CDR1 is LNHNV, CDR2 YYDKDF (reference sequence). The CDR3 is CATSRDRGGDYGYTF. The CDR3 DNA reads TGTGCCACCAGCAGAGATCGGGGAGGCGACTATGGCTACACCTTC.

The chain couples TRBV29-1 to TRBJ2-5, with TRBD1 as a possible D gene (6 bases). Per germline, CDR1 SQVTM and CDR2 ANQGSEA. The V end lost 2 bases, the J end lost 5 bases, and 12 bases lay between the germline ends. The CDR3 spans 13 residues. The CDR3 DNA sequence: TGCAGCGTTGAAACACAGGGCTGGGAGACCCAGTACTTC. It is translated as CSVETQGWETQYF.

The V gene is TRBV18, the J gene TRBJ1-1; tentatively, D is TRBD1 (6 bases). Trimming pared 1 base from V and 2 bases from J, leaving 14 bases between. Germline V gene sequence: CDR1 KGHSH, CDR2 LQKENI. The CDR3 spans 16 residues. The CDR3 spells CASSPRLGTQNTEAFF. CDR3 coding DNA: TGTGCCAGCTCACCACGCTTAGGGACACAAAACACTGAAGCTTTCTTT.

The chain joins TRBV19 to TRBJ1-5; 10 positions match TRBD1. The CDR3 is 17 residues long. With V trimmed by 8 bases and J by 6 bases, 16 bases remained unmatched. CDR1 LNHDA and CDR2 SQIVND come from the germline V gene (reference sequence). The CDR3 DNA follows: TGTGCCAGTGTCCCCTCAGACAGGGGGCGCGTCGGTCAGCCCCAGCATTTT. This translates into CASVPSDRGRVGQPQHF.

The CDR3 spells CASRRDTKNTEAFF. Here the CDR3 DNA reads TGTGCCAGCAGACGGGACACCAAGAACACTGAAGCTTTCTTT. The genes are TRBV7-2 and TRBJ1-1; TRBD1 is a possible D gene (6 bases). Trimming took off 6 bases at V and 1 base at J, with 12 bases between the two ends. This CDR3 comprises 14 residues. CDR1 and CDR2 (germline): SGHTA, FQGNSA.

The rearrangement joins TRBV29-1 to TRBJ2-7, with 7 nucleotides matching TRBD1. The CDR3 has 13 amino acids. V was clipped by 6 bases and J by 8 bases; unmatched bases: 13. Germline assignment: CDR1 SQVTM and CDR2 ANQGSEA. The CDR3 DNA reads as TGCAGCGTAAATACAGGGGATATTATGAAGCAGTACTTC. Protein product: CSVNTGDIMKQYF.

V gene TRBV5-4 combines with J gene TRBJ1-1, with D hard to call. CDR1 and CDR2 (germline): SGHNT, YYREEE (reference sequence). The V and J ends lost 0 bases and 4 bases respectively, with 10 bases between them. CDR3 length equals 14 residues. The CDR3 region is CASSLGHSGTEAFF. CDR3 sequence (DNA): TGTGCCAGCAGCTTGGGACACTCAGGCACTGAAGCTTTCTTT. The whole variable domain, filled in from reference TRBV5-4 and TRBJ1-1, reads ETGVTQSPTHLIKTRGQQVTLRCSSQSGHNTVSWYQQALGQGPQFIFQYYREEENGRGNFPPRFSGLQFPNYSSELNVNALELDDSALYLCASSLGHSGTEAFFGQGTRLTVV.

This clone was seen only once. V and J are TRBV4-1 and TRBJ1-2; D possibly corresponds to TRBD1 (5 bases). Germline V lookup: CDR1 MGHRA, CDR2 YSYEKL. V was trimmed by 1 base and J by 4 bases, leaving 13 bases between them. CDR3 length: 15 amino acids. CDR3 amino acids: CASSQGTGAFYGYTF. CDR3 coding DNA: TGCGCCAGCAGCCAAGGTACAGGAGCATTCTATGGCTACACCTTC.

This clone was seen more than once but under ten times. This chain links TRBV27 with TRBJ2-7; 8 bases match TRBD1. Germline CDR1 and CDR2: MNHEY and SMNVEV (reference sequence). This CDR3 comprises 17 residues. The trim removed 2 bases at V and 4 bases at J, leaving 13 bases unmatched. The CDR3 DNA is TGTGCCAGCAGTTTAAGGCCCCGCCAGGGGGCATTGTACGAGCAGTACTTC. It specifies CASSLRPRQGALYEQYF.

This clone appeared a few times. The gene calls are TRBV4-3 and TRBJ2-7; 10 positions agree with TRBD1. The J segment lost 3 bases and the V segment lost 3 bases, leaving 2 bases of the junction unmatched. This CDR3 contains 14 residues. The germline V gene has CDR1 LGHNA and CDR2 YSLEER. Written as DNA, the CDR3 is TGCGCCAGCAGCCAGGGGACAGGGGACTACGAGCAGTACTTC. Its translation: CASSQGTGDYEQYF.

The CDR3 DNA follows: TGCGCCAGCAGCTTAGGGACGGGGGTGGGCTATGGCTACACCTTC. Amino acid sequence: CASSLGTGVGYGYTF. V usage is TRBV5-1 and J usage is TRBJ1-2, with a tentative D call TRBD1 (5 bases). In germline, CDR1 is SGHRS, CDR2 YFSETQ. This CDR3 has 15 residues. Trimming shortened V by 2 bases and J by 4 bases, and 15 bases separated the two germline ends.

This clone came up a few times. The chain joins TRBV2 to TRBJ1-2; TRBD1 matches at 8 bases. Trimming cost V 4 bases and J 5 bases; bases outside gene matches: 9. CDR1 SNHLY and CDR2 FYNNEI come from the germline V gene. This CDR3 comprises 15 residues. CDR3 protein: CASSVKRTGRYGYTF. CDR3 nucleotide sequence: TGTGCCAGCAGTGTCAAGAGGACAGGGCGGTATGGCTACACCTTC.

The chain links TRBV4-2 to TRBJ1-2, with 11 bases identical to TRBD1. The J segment lost 4 bases and the V segment lost 3 bases, leaving 7 bases of the junction unmatched. CDR3 size: 16 residues. The germline V gene has CDR1 LGHNA and CDR2 YNFKEQ. Here the CDR3 reads CASSHGGTGGLYGYTF. For the CDR3, the DNA is TGTGCCAGCAGCCATGGAGGGACAGGGGGTCTCTATGGCTACACCTTC.

This rearrangement joins TRBV11-3 to TRBJ2-7; D tentatively reads TRBD1 or TRBD2 (6 bases each). Germline-derived CDR1 and CDR2 are SGHNT and YENEEA. V dropped 6 bases and J dropped 3 bases, with 18 bases sitting between them. The CDR3 contains 15 residues. The CDR3, as DNA: TGTGCCAGCAGTCCTGGGGGGACACTAATCTACGAGCAGTACTTC. Residues: CASSPGGTLIYEQYF.

The V gene is TRBV2, the J gene TRBJ1-4; D is ambiguous. Trimming took off 7 bases at V and 8 bases at J, with 14 bases between the two ends. Germline values: CDR1 SNHLY, CDR2 FYNNEI. This CDR3 has 13 amino acids. CDR3 loop: CASTWSQEEKLFF. In DNA, the CDR3 is TGTGCCAGCACATGGTCCCAAGAGGAAAAACTGTTTTTT.

J is TRBJ1-4 and V is TRBV2; D call uncertain. Germline lookup yields CDR1 SNHLY and CDR2 FYNNEI. The CDR3 totals 14 residues. Trimming pared 2 bases from V and 8 bases from J, leaving 12 bases between. In nucleotides, the CDR3 is TGTGCCAGCAGTGAAAGGCAGGACGCGGAAAAACTGTTTTTT. Protein sequence: CASSERQDAEKLFF.

V is TRBV7-2 and J is TRBJ1-5; D is perhaps TRBD1 (6 bases). Germline V CDR1 and CDR2: SGHTA, FQGNSA. V gave up 4 bases and J gave up 1 base, with 11 bases separating them. The CDR3 covers 15 residues. The CDR3 DNA is TGTGCCAGCAGCTCAACTACAGGGAGCAATCAGCCCCAGCATTTT. Protein sequence: CASSSTTGSNQPQHF.

The chain employs TRBV2 and TRBJ1-2; D is perhaps TRBD1 (6 bases). CDR3 length: 13 amino acids. Germline assignment: CDR1 SNHLY and CDR2 FYNNEI. V was shortened by 9 bases and J by 6 bases, with 17 bases between the two germline ends. The CDR3 is CARRVQGVDGYTF. The CDR3, as DNA: TGTGCCAGGAGGGTACAGGGCGTCGATGGCTACACCTTC. Drawing the rest from reference TRBV2 and TRBJ1-2, the complete variable domain is EPEVTQTPSHQVTQMGQEVILRCVPISNHLYFYWYRQILGQKVEFLVSFYNNEISEKSEIFDDQFSVERPDGSNFTLKIRSTKLEDSAMYFCARRVQGVDGYTFGSGTRLTVV.

The gene calls are TRBV5-6 and TRBJ2-1; 10 bases are a match to TRBD1. The CDR3 extends over 14 amino acids. The V and J ends lost 6 bases and 3 bases, in that order; junction bases with no gene match: 3. Germline V gene sequence: CDR1 SGHDT, CDR2 YYEEEE. DNA of the CDR3: TGTGCCAGCACTGGGACAGGGGACTACAATGAGCAGTTCTTC. Protein product: CASTGTGDYNEQFF. The full variable domain, with the rest looked up from reference TRBV5-6 and TRBJ2-1, is DAGVTQSPTHLIKTRGQQVTLRCSPKSGHDTVSWYQQALGQGPQFIFQYYEEEERQRGNFPDRFSGHQFPNYSSELNVNALLLGDSALYLCASTGTGDYNEQFFGPGTRLTVL.

This clone is labeled as medium-sized. The chain carries TRBV30 and TRBJ1-1; D not certain. The length of the CDR3 is 12 residues. The germline V gene encodes CDR1 GTSNPN and CDR2 SVGIG (reference sequence). The V and J ends lost 3 bases and 1 base respectively, with 6 bases between them. CDR3 sequence: CAWRLRNTEAFF. As DNA, the CDR3 is TGTGCCTGGAGGCTCCGGAACACTGAAGCTTTCTTT.

The chain links TRBV18 to TRBJ2-7; TRBD1 agrees at 7 bases. The trim removed 1 base at V and 0 bases at J, leaving 3 bases unmatched. The germline V gene encodes CDR1 KGHSH and CDR2 LQKENI. This CDR3 has 15 amino acids. CDR3 nucleotide sequence: TGTGCCAGCTCACCACAAGGACAGGTCTCCTACGAGCAGTACTTC. Its protein product is CASSPQGQVSYEQYF. Based on the CDR3 plus reference TRBV18 and TRBJ2-7, the full variable domain is NAGVMQNPRHLVRRRGQEARLRCSPMKGHSHVYWYRQLPEEGLKFMVYLQKENIIDESGMPKERFSAEFPKEGPSILRIQQVVRGDSAAYFCASSPQGQVSYEQYFGPGTRLTVT.

The CDR3 is CASSLAGLETQYF. The CDR3 coding sequence is TGTGCCAGCAGCTTGGCCGGATTAGAGACCCAGTACTTC. V usage is TRBV7-9 and J usage is TRBJ2-5, with no clear D. Germline-derived CDR1 and CDR2 are SEHNR and FQNEAQ (reference sequence). CDR3 length: 13 amino acids. Trimming removed 3 bases from V and 4 bases from J, with 9 bases in between.

Of note for this clone: In the same sample, other DNA sequences code for this CDR3. This chain links TRBV6-5 with TRBJ1-2, with D maybe TRBD1 (5 bases). V was cut by 6 bases and J by 4 bases, with 9 bases left in between. The CDR3 is 12 residues long. CDR1 is MNHEY, CDR2 SVGAGI, per germline. CDR3: CASSAGPYGYTF. The CDR3 DNA sequence: TGTGCCAGCAGCGCAGGGCCCTATGGCTACACCTTC.